Shown below are 20 T cell receptor beta chains from a single sample sequenced in a study of blood T cell repertoires in COVID-19 (dated by TCRdb to about 2020). The library was built by means of the immunoSEQ multiplex PCR assay. The immuneACCESS repertoire file appears here via TCRdb, limited to in-frame rearrangements. These files lack a portion of the clones; in checked studies, under half of the deficit traces to unresolved V genes, and the cause of the others is not known. This sample gives 150,000 to 190,000 clones in total; around four fifths of them show up just once. Around 7% of the sample rests with the top ten. Sequenced input: PBMCs or T cells enriched from blood (not recorded which). Source of these receptors: a man aged 45-65 years who had recovered from COVID-19.

The chain combines TRBV12-3 or TRBV12-4 with TRBJ2-2; D gene ambiguous. With 5 bases removed from V and 4 bases from J, the gap between germline ends came to 8 bases. The CDR3 is made up of 13 amino acids. CDR3 nucleotide sequence: TGTGCCAGCAGTATTGACTCCACCGGGGAGCTGTTTTTT. It codes for CASSIDSTGELFF.

The chain links TRBV5-4 to TRBJ2-1; 10 bases agree with TRBD2. J gave up 5 bases and V 0 bases, and 5 bases lay outside the gene matches. The germline V gene has CDR1 SGHNT and CDR2 YYREEE (reference sequence). The CDR3 is 16 residues long. For the CDR3, the DNA is TGTGCCAGCAGCTTGGGAGGCCTAGCGGGGGACAATGAGCAGTTCTTC. The encoded protein is CASSLGGLAGDNEQFF.

The chain is built from TRBV6-5 and TRBJ2-4; TRBD2 matches 10 bases. The CDR3 has 12 amino acids. Germline CDR1 and CDR2: MNHEY and SVGAGI. The V and J ends lost 7 bases and 14 bases, in that order; junction bases with no gene match: 8. CDR3 DNA: TGTGCCAGCACACACTATGGACTAGCGGAGTACTTC. Its translation is CASTHYGLAEYF.

V gene TRBV5-6 combines with J gene TRBJ1-4; a possible D gene is TRBD1 (6 bases). The CDR3 extends over 14 amino acids. Per germline, CDR1 SGHDT and CDR2 YYEEEE. V was pared by 4 bases and J by 7 bases, with 14 bases between. This CDR3 reads CASSLGTMAEKLFF. The CDR3 region has the DNA TGTGCCAGCAGCCTTGGGACAATGGCTGAAAAACTGTTTTTT. Supplemented by reference TRBV5-6 and TRBJ1-4, the full variable domain reads DAGVTQSPTHLIKTRGQQVTLRCSPKSGHDTVSWYQQALGQGPQFIFQYYEEEERQRGNFPDRFSGHQFPNYSSELNVNALLLGDSALYLCASSLGTMAEKLFFGSGTQLSVL.

This clone was seen a single time. This sequence joins TRBV7-3 and TRBJ2-7; D is perhaps TRBD2 (5 bases). CDR1 SGHTA and CDR2 FQGTGA come from the germline V gene. Trimming removed 0 bases at V and 3 bases at J, with 6 bases between. The CDR3 is 13 amino acids. CDR3 in DNA: TGTGCCAGCAGCTTAACCGCGGGCTACGAGCAGTACTTC. It codes for CASSLTAGYEQYF.

The chain recombines TRBV13 with TRBJ1-2; 9 positions agree with TRBD1. V lost 0 bases and J lost 5; bases outside the gene matches: 19. The CDR3 length is 20 residues. Germline CDR1 and CDR2: PRHDT and FYEKMQ (reference sequence). CDR3 region: CASSLGRETGGRKVLYGYTF. CDR3 DNA: TGTGCCAGCAGCTTAGGAAGGGAGACAGGGGGAAGAAAGGTCCTATATGGCTACACCTTC.

The chain joins TRBV7-6 to TRBJ1-6; D is unresolved. The CDR3 runs to 15 residues. Germline V CDR1 and CDR2: SGHVS, FNYEAQ. Trimming removed 0 bases from V and 11 bases from J, with 14 bases in between. The CDR3 is CASSLARGGRTPLHF. The DNA for the CDR3 is TGTGCCAGCAGCTTAGCCCGAGGTGGGAGGACACCCCTCCACTTT.

The J gene is TRBJ1-2, the V gene TRBV2; 10 bases align to TRBD1. Trimming cost V 4 bases and J 5 bases; bases outside gene matches: 4. Germline CDR1 is SNHLY and CDR2 is FYNNEI. The CDR3 covers 14 residues. CDR3 protein: CASSGRQGAYGYTF. The CDR3, as DNA: TGTGCCAGCAGTGGACGACAGGGGGCATATGGCTACACCTTC.

The chain uses TRBV5-6 and TRBJ1-6; 7 bases line up with TRBD1. Germline V gene data show CDR1 as SGHDT and CDR2 as YYEEEE. This CDR3 contains 14 residues. The trim removed 3 bases at V and 7 bases at J, leaving 4 bases unmatched. The CDR3 DNA follows: TGTGCCAGCAGCTGGGGACAGTCAAATTCACCCCTCCACTTT. Its translation: CASSWGQSNSPLHF. The complete variable domain, with remaining parts taken from reference TRBV5-6 and TRBJ1-6, reads DAGVTQSPTHLIKTRGQQVTLRCSPKSGHDTVSWYQQALGQGPQFIFQYYEEEERQRGNFPDRFSGHQFPNYSSELNVNALLLGDSALYLCASSWGQSNSPLHFGNGTRLTVT.

This sequence joins TRBV2 and TRBJ2-5; 10 nucleotides align to TRBD2. V lost 4 bases to trimming and J lost 5 bases; unmatched junction nucleotides: 19. Germline loops: CDR1 SNHLY, CDR2 FYNNEI. The CDR3 is made up of 19 amino acids. The CDR3 here is CASSASPILSGGARETQYF. The CDR3 nucleotides read TGTGCCAGCAGTGCATCCCCCATCTTGAGCGGGGGGGCCCGGGAGACCCAGTACTTC.

This CDR3 reads CASSFGGGGGNEQFF. CDR3 coding DNA: TGTGCCAGCAGCTTTGGAGGAGGTGGGGGGAATGAGCAGTTCTTC. The chain carries TRBV5-6 and TRBJ2-1, with D possibly being TRBD2 (6 bases). Deletions cut 2 bases from V and 7 bases from J, with 16 bases between. This CDR3 spans 15 amino acids. Germline-derived CDR1 and CDR2 are SGHDT and YYEEEE.

A remark on this clone: Other nucleotide sequences from this sample produce the same CDR3. The J gene is TRBJ1-1, the V gene TRBV13; TRBD1 matches at 7 bases. The CDR3 is 14 amino acids. In germline, CDR1 is PRHDT, CDR2 FYEKMQ (reference sequence). Unmatched junction bases numbered 15, after V lost 6 bases and J lost 11 bases. The CDR3 nucleotides read TGTGCCAGCAGTTTTAAAGGGGGCTCCCTCCGGGCTTTCTTT. Translated, it gives CASSFKGGSLRAFF. Full variable domain (missing parts from reference TRBV13 and TRBJ1-1): AAGVIQSPRHLIKEKRETATLKCYPIPRHDTVYWYQQGPGQDPQFLISFYEKMQSDKGSIPDRFSAQQFSDYHSELNMSSLELGDSALYFCASSFKGGSLRAFFGQGTRLTVV.

CDR3 region: CASSELKTAYFLAKNIQYF. CDR3 DNA: TGTGCCAGCAGTGAATTGAAGACAGCCTATTTTCTAGCCAAAAACATTCAGTACTTC. The chain recombines TRBV2 with TRBJ2-4; D possibly corresponds to TRBD1 (5 bases). This CDR3 has 19 residues. Germline V gene lookup returns CDR1 SNHLY and CDR2 FYNNEI. Trimming cost V 2 bases and J 0 bases, with 20 bases left between them.

The V gene is TRBV4-2, the J gene TRBJ2-5; possible D gene TRBD2, 7 bases. V was pared by 0 bases and J by 1 base, with 9 bases between. The CDR3 is made up of 15 amino acids. CDR1 LGHNA and CDR2 YNFKEQ come from the germline V gene. For the CDR3, the DNA is TGTGCCAGCAGCCAAGAAGGGGGGGCCCAAGAGACCCAGTACTTC. Its protein product is CASSQEGGAQETQYF.

The genes are TRBV12-5 and TRBJ1-1; D is ambiguous. V dropped 3 bases and J dropped 0 bases, with 5 bases sitting between them. The CDR3 spans 13 residues. Germline V gene lookup returns CDR1 LGHNT and CDR2 FRNRAP. In DNA form, the CDR3 reads TGTGCTAGTGGTTTAACTATGAACACTGAAGCTTTCTTT. Protein product: CASGLTMNTEAFF. Based on the CDR3 plus reference TRBV12-5 and TRBJ1-1, the full variable domain is DARVTQTPRHKVTEMGQEVTMRCQPILGHNTVFWYRQTMMQGLELLAYFRNRAPLDDSGMPKDRFSAEMPDATLATLKIQPSEPRDSAVYFCASGLTMNTEAFFGQGTRLTVV.

The chain links TRBV12-5 to TRBJ1-4; 8 nucleotides line up with TRBD1. The germline gives CDR1 LGHNT, CDR2 FRNRAP. V trimming: 6 bases; J trimming: 8 bases; junction bases outside the gene matches: 5. This CDR3 has 13 residues. The CDR3, as DNA: TGTGCTAGTGGGCAGGGGGCGCGGGAAAAACTGTTTTTT. This gives the protein CASGQGAREKLFF.

The rearrangement uses TRBV4-1 and TRBJ1-2, with D uncertain. This CDR3 region has 13 residues. Deletions cut 4 bases from V and 5 bases from J, with 11 bases between. CDR1 and CDR2 from the germline V gene are MGHRA and YSYEKL. The chain's CDR3 is CASSPTNSYGYTF. For the CDR3, the DNA is TGCGCCAGCAGCCCAACGAACTCTTATGGCTACACCTTC.

The V gene is TRBV5-4, the J gene TRBJ1-5; D perhaps matches TRBD1 (6 bases). CDR1 and CDR2 (germline): SGHNT, YYREEE (reference sequence). The CDR3 has 15 amino acids. The V end lost 3 bases, the J end lost 7 bases, and 17 bases lay between the germline ends. CDR3 DNA sequence: TGTGCCAGCAGCTCTACGGGCAGGGGCGGCCAGCCCCAGCATTTT. This sequence encodes CASSSTGRGGQPQHF. The full variable domain, rest sourced from reference TRBV5-4 and TRBJ1-5, is ETGVTQSPTHLIKTRGQQVTLRCSSQSGHNTVSWYQQALGQGPQFIFQYYREEENGRGNFPPRFSGLQFPNYSSELNVNALELDDSALYLCASSSTGRGGQPQHFGDGTRLSIL.

The chain uses TRBV29-1 and TRBJ1-2; D is unclear. The germline gives CDR1 SQVTM, CDR2 ANQGSEA. Trimming removed 7 bases at V and 2 bases at J, with 11 bases between. The CDR3 has 12 residues. This CDR3 reads CSAAQENYGYTF. CDR3 sequence (DNA): TGCAGCGCGGCGCAGGAAAACTATGGCTACACCTTC.

The rearrangement joins TRBV29-1 to TRBJ2-1; D is possibly TRBD1 (5 bases). From germline, CDR1 is SQVTM and CDR2 ANQGSEA. This CDR3 is built from 14 residues. V was pared by 0 bases and J by 4 bases, with 10 bases between. The CDR3 region is CSVEDPGSYNEQFF. The CDR3, as DNA: TGCAGCGTTGAAGATCCAGGGTCTTACAATGAGCAGTTCTTC.